The 15 T cell receptor beta chains listed next were all sequenced from one sample in a study of cytomegalovirus exposure and HLA in healthy donors. PCR used 60 Vbeta primers and 13 Jbeta primers. The method was immunoSEQ multiplex PCR; TCRdb's version includes in-frame clones alone and lacks a portion of them. The sample spans around 140,000 clones; the ten largest clones claim approximately 1%. What was sequenced was PBMCs. The receptors stem from a male donor in good health and CMV-seronegative.

The chain combines TRBV5-1 with TRBJ1-1, with D tentatively TRBD1 (6 bases). The CDR3 contains 16 residues. Looked up from germline, CDR1 is SGHRS and CDR2 is YFSETQ. Between the trimmed V and J ends, which lost 0 bases and 1 base, there was a span of 13 bases. The CDR3 DNA reads TGCGCCAGCAGCTTGGGAGACAGGCCGGGGAACACTGAAGCTTTCTTT. Its protein is CASSLGDRPGNTEAFF.

The chain has TRBV5-6 and TRBJ2-2, with D maybe TRBD2 (6 bases). The CDR3 is made up of 16 amino acids. Germline CDR1 SGHDT, CDR2 YYEEEE. The V end was cut by 2 bases, the J end by 1 base, with 12 bases between. The CDR3 here is CASSFAPGENTGELFF. DNA of the CDR3: TGTGCCAGCAGCTTTGCCCCGGGAGAGAACACCGGGGAGCTGTTTTTT.

The V call is TRBV6-1, the J call TRBJ2-7; tentative D call: TRBD2 (6 bases). Germline loops: CDR1 MNHNS, CDR2 SASEGT. The V end was cut by 0 bases, the J end by 2 bases, with 14 bases between. The CDR3 extends over 16 amino acids. CDR3 in DNA: TGTGCCAGCAGTGAAGCTGGGTCAGGGAGGCCCTACGAGCAGTACTTC. It yields the protein CASSEAGSGRPYEQYF.

The rearrangement uses TRBV9 and TRBJ2-5, with 12 bases aligning to TRBD2. The CDR3 extends over 16 amino acids. Per the germline V gene, CDR1 is SGDLS and CDR2 is YYNGEE. After removal of 3 bases from V and 2 bases from J, the junction contained 5 bases not matched to a gene. CDR3 bases: TGTGCCAGCAGCGCTACTAGCGGGAGGATTCAAGAGACCCAGTACTTC. It encodes CASSATSGRIQETQYF.

The chain couples TRBV6-5 to TRBJ2-3; TRBD1 matches at 7 bases. Germline V lookup: CDR1 MNHEY, CDR2 SVGAGI. This CDR3 contains 16 residues. Trimming cost V 4 bases and J 3 bases; bases outside gene matches: 10. The DNA of the CDR3 is TGTGCCAGCAGTTTCCAGACAGGGCAGGGTACAGATACGCAGTATTTT. Translating it yields CASSFQTGQGTDTQYF.

The rearrangement joins TRBV2 to TRBJ2-1; 10 bases align to TRBD2. Losses at the gene ends were 10 bases for V and 6 bases for J; bases not matched to a gene: 9. CDR1 is SNHLY, CDR2 FYNNEI, per germline. The CDR3 is 14 amino acids. CDR3 in amino acids: CATRLAGAINEQFF. In DNA form, the CDR3 reads TGTGCCACCAGGCTAGCGGGGGCAATCAATGAGCAGTTCTTC.

As for this clone: This sample also contains other DNA sequences that code for the same CDR3. This chain joins TRBV15 and TRBJ2-7; D is undetermined. V lost 0 bases and J 4 bases, leaving 4 bases between the germline ends. This CDR3 comprises 12 residues. Germline V CDR1 and CDR2: LNHNV, YYDKDF (reference sequence). CDR3 DNA sequence: TGTGCCACCAGCAGAGATCGGTACGAGCAGTACTTC. As protein: CATSRDRYEQYF.

The V call is TRBV18, the J call TRBJ2-1; 11 bases map to TRBD1. The CDR3 length is 15 residues. CDR1 and CDR2 from the germline V gene are KGHSH and LQKENI. The junction had 3 bases not matched to a gene; V was cut back by 1 base and J by 7 bases. For the CDR3, the DNA is TGTGCCAGCTCACCACTTGGGACAGGGGGTAATGAGCAGTTCTTC. Translation: CASSPLGTGGNEQFF. Supplemented by reference TRBV18 and TRBJ2-1, the full variable domain reads NAGVMQNPRHLVRRRGQEARLRCSPMKGHSHVYWYRQLPEEGLKFMVYLQKENIIDESGMPKERFSAEFPKEGPSILRIQQVVRGDSAAYFCASSPLGTGGNEQFFGPGTRLTVL.

The rearrangement joins TRBV5-6 to TRBJ1-1; 7 bases line up with TRBD1. Germline values: CDR1 SGHDT, CDR2 YYEEEE. Germline trimming cut 2 bases from V and 6 bases from J; bases unmatched to any gene: 7. The CDR3 covers 14 residues. CDR3 in amino acids: CASSFYDRVAEAFF. Here the CDR3 DNA reads TGTGCCAGCAGCTTTTATGACAGGGTAGCTGAAGCTTTCTTT.

The rearrangement joins TRBV7-6 to TRBJ2-7; TRBD2 matches 12 bases. Germline V lookup: CDR1 SGHVS, CDR2 FNYEAQ. CDR3 size: 16 residues. Trimming at V came to 1 base and at J to 2 bases, leaving 3 bases not matched to a gene. The CDR3 reads CASSLGTSGTTYEQYF. CDR3 nucleotide sequence: TGTGCCAGCAGCTTAGGGACTAGCGGGACTACCTACGAGCAGTACTTC.

This chain uses TRBV14 with TRBJ2-1; D possibly corresponds to TRBD2 (5 bases). Trimming stripped 0 bases from V and 9 bases from J, with 6 bases between. In germline, CDR1 is SGHDN, CDR2 FVKESK. The CDR3 sequence is 12 residues long. CDR3 in DNA: TGTGCCAGCAGCCAAGATGCGGGTGAGCAGTTCTTC. Its protein is CASSQDAGEQFF.

The rearrangement links TRBV5-6 to TRBJ1-4; D is ambiguous. Trimming pared 1 base from V and 8 bases from J, leaving 9 bases between. Germline CDR1 SGHDT, CDR2 YYEEEE. There are 13 residues in the CDR3. CDR3 nucleotides: TGTGCCAGCAGCTTGTCATCAGGAGAAAAACTGTTTTTT. Residues: CASSLSSGEKLFF. Full variable domain (missing parts from reference TRBV5-6 and TRBJ1-4): DAGVTQSPTHLIKTRGQQVTLRCSPKSGHDTVSWYQQALGQGPQFIFQYYEEEERQRGNFPDRFSGHQFPNYSSELNVNALLLGDSALYLCASSLSSGEKLFFGSGTQLSVL.

V gene TRBV5-5 combines with J gene TRBJ2-7; TRBD1 aligns across 9 bases. The V segment lost 4 bases and the J segment 5 bases; nucleotides outside the gene matches: 10. The germline CDR1 and CDR2 sequences are SGHKS and YYEKEE (reference sequence). The CDR3 spans 15 residues. The CDR3 nucleotides are TGTGCCAGCAGCCCTACCGGGACAGGGTCAGACGAGCAGTACTTC. This sequence encodes CASSPTGTGSDEQYF. The whole variable domain, remainder taken from reference TRBV5-5 and TRBJ2-7, is DAGVTQSPTHLIKTRGQQVTLRCSPISGHKSVSWYQQVLGQGPQFIFQYYEKEERGRGNFPDRFSARQFPNYSSELNVNALLLGDSALYLCASSPTGTGSDEQYFGPGTRLTVT.

This rearrangement joins TRBV19 to TRBJ2-5; 7 bases line up with TRBD2. The CDR3 loop spans 14 amino acids. Losses at the gene ends were 6 bases for V and 5 bases for J; bases not matched to a gene: 9. CDR1 and CDR2 from the germline V gene are LNHDA and SQIVND (reference sequence). CDR3 sequence: CASRSWEGRETQYF. The CDR3 coding sequence is TGTGCCAGTAGGTCTTGGGAGGGCCGTGAGACCCAGTACTTC.

The chain joins TRBV5-1 to TRBJ1-1, with TRBD1 matching over 7 bases. The V gene end was trimmed by 2 bases and the J gene end by 5 bases; junction bases not matched to a gene: 6. The CDR3 covers 14 residues. The germline V gene has CDR1 SGHRS and CDR2 YFSETQ. Here the CDR3 reads CASSFSQGQTEAFF. CDR3 coding DNA: TGCGCCAGCAGCTTTTCACAGGGGCAGACTGAAGCTTTCTTT.